These T cell receptor beta chains were read from a single sample in a study of Graves' ophthalmopathy and Graves' hyperthyroidism. TCRdb passed the multiplex PCR reads through MiXCR, listing each CDR3 protein once. The sample carries just over 600,000 distinct CDR3 sequences, approximately 21% recorded once. Sequenced material: peripheral blood. The receptors originated from a woman younger than 30 with stable Graves' hyperthyroidism. Some clones in this sample may be carry-over from other donors' samples. The CDR3 runs from the conserved cysteine through the conserved F or W. D genes are given only for firm matches. A row's size may be missing; if present it is once, few, many or a size class.

clone size: few
CDR3 length: 13
J gene: TRBJ1-6
V gene: TRBV2
D gene: -
CDR3 DNA: TGTGCCAGCAGTGAAGGGGAGGATTCACCCCTCCACTTT
CDR3 protein: CASSEGEDSPLHF

clone size: many
CDR3 length: 14
J gene: TRBJ2-7
V gene: TRBV12-3/TRBV12-4
D gene: TRBD2
CDR3 DNA: TGTGCCAGCAGCCATGGACTAGCGGGGACGGCGCAGTACTTC
CDR3 protein: CASSHGLAGTAQYF

clone size: many
CDR3 length: 17
J gene: TRBJ1-5
V gene: TRBV7-6
D gene: -
CDR3 DNA: TGTGCCAGCAGCTCGCATCCAAAGGGACGGAGCAATCAGCCCCAGCATTTT
CDR3 protein: CASSSHPKGRSNQPQHF

clone size: many
CDR3 length: 16
J gene: TRBJ1-1
V gene: TRBV3-1
D gene: -
CDR3 DNA: TGTGCCAGCAGCCAAGCCGCCGGACAGATGAACACTGAAGCTTTCTTT
CDR3 protein: CASSQAAGQMNTEAFF

clone size: many
CDR3 length: 16
J gene: TRBJ2-5
V gene: TRBV7-8
D gene: TRBD2
CDR3 DNA: TGTGCCAGCAGCCGCTCTAGCGGGGGGGCCTTTGAGACCCAGTACTTC
CDR3 protein: CASSRSSGGAFETQYF

clone size: -
CDR3 length: 16
J gene: TRBJ2-5
V gene: TRBV28
D gene: -
CDR3 DNA: TGTGCCAGCAGTCCCATTCAGGGGAGAGGTGGAGAGACCCAGTACTTC
CDR3 protein: CASSPIQGRGGETQYF

clone size: -
CDR3 length: 15
J gene: TRBJ1-3
V gene: TRBV10-3
D gene: -
CDR3 DNA: TGTGCCATCAGTGACTCCAGGGTCCCTGGAAACACCATATATTTT
CDR3 protein: CAISDSRVPGNTIYF

clone size: many
CDR3 length: 12
J gene: TRBJ2-5
V gene: TRBV2
D gene: -
CDR3 DNA: TGTGCCAGCAGTGGTCTAGCGGAGACCCAGTACTTC
CDR3 protein: CASSGLAETQYF

clone size: many
CDR3 length: 15
J gene: TRBJ2-2
V gene: TRBV11-2
D gene: -
CDR3 DNA: TGTGCCAGCAGCATCGACAGAACGAGTACCGGGGAGCTGTTTTTT
CDR3 protein: CASSIDRTSTGELFF

clone size: many
CDR3 length: 13
J gene: TRBJ2-7
V gene: TRBV7-2
D gene: TRBD1
CDR3 DNA: TGTGCCAGCAGCCTGGACAGGGGTGGGGAGCAGTACTTC
CDR3 protein: CASSLDRGGEQYF

clone size: many
CDR3 length: 15
J gene: TRBJ1-5
V gene: TRBV6-1
D gene: -
CDR3 DNA: TGTGCCAGCAGCGACGACAGAAGAAGCAATCAGCCCCAGCATTTT
CDR3 protein: CASSDDRRSNQPQHF

clone size: many
CDR3 length: 14
J gene: TRBJ2-7
V gene: TRBV12-3/TRBV12-4
D gene: -
CDR3 DNA: TGTGCCAGCAGTCGAATAGCGGAGACCTACGAGCAGTACTTC
CDR3 protein: CASSRIAETYEQYF

clone size: many
CDR3 length: 20
J gene: TRBJ1-5
V gene: TRBV12-3/TRBV12-4
D gene: TRBD1
CDR3 DNA: TGTGCCAGCAGTTTCTTAAGGGGACAGGGCAAAACCCTTAGCAATCAGCCCCAGCATTTT
CDR3 protein: CASSFLRGQGKTLSNQPQHF

clone size: -
CDR3 length: 14
J gene: TRBJ2-5
V gene: TRBV27
D gene: -
CDR3 DNA: TGTGCCAGCAGAGGGACGGCAAGCAGAGAGACCCAGTACTTC
CDR3 protein: CASRGTASRETQYF

clone size: many
CDR3 length: 18
J gene: TRBJ2-7
V gene: TRBV12-3/TRBV12-4
D gene: TRBD2
CDR3 DNA: TGTGCCAGCAGTTTAGCGGGACTAGCGGGAGACCTCTCCTACGAGCAGTACTTC
CDR3 protein: CASSLAGLAGDLSYEQYF

clone size: many
CDR3 length: 17
J gene: TRBJ1-2
V gene: TRBV6-5
D gene: -
CDR3 DNA: TGTGCCAGCAGTTACGGCCCCGGGGAAAGCATTAACTATGGCTACACCTTC
CDR3 protein: CASSYGPGESINYGYTF

clone size: many
CDR3 length: 12
J gene: TRBJ2-7
V gene: TRBV5-1
D gene: -
CDR3 DNA: TGCGCCAGCAGAACAGGGACCCACGAGCAGTACTTC
CDR3 protein: CASRTGTHEQYF

clone size: many
CDR3 length: 14
J gene: TRBJ1-1
V gene: TRBV6-1
D gene: -
CDR3 DNA: TGTGCCTATTCCTTGGTCGAGGAGGGGACTGAAGCTTTCTTT
CDR3 protein: CAYSLVEEGTEAFF

clone size: -
CDR3 length: 13
J gene: TRBJ2-7
V gene: TRBV12-3/TRBV12-4
D gene: -
CDR3 DNA: TGTGCCAGCAGTTTACACCCCCCGGGCGAGCAGTACTTC
CDR3 protein: CASSLHPPGEQYF

clone size: many
CDR3 length: 13
J gene: TRBJ2-7
V gene: TRBV30
D gene: TRBD2
CDR3 DNA: TGTGCCTGGAGTGTGGCTAGCGGGGGGGCGTCGTACTTC
CDR3 protein: CAWSVASGGASYF

clone size: -
CDR3 length: 12
J gene: TRBJ1-3
V gene: TRBV6-1
D gene: -
CDR3 DNA: TGTGCCAGCATCGGGTATAGGAACACCATATATTTT
CDR3 protein: CASIGYRNTIYF

clone size: -
CDR3 length: 14
J gene: TRBJ1-5
V gene: TRBV28
D gene: -
CDR3 DNA: TGTGCCAGCAAACGAGCCGGTTCCAATCAGCCCCAGCATTTT
CDR3 protein: CASKRAGSNQPQHF

clone size: -
CDR3 length: 15
J gene: TRBJ2-2
V gene: TRBV10-2
D gene: -
CDR3 DNA: TGCGCCAGCAGCCTGGGACCCGAGAACACCGGGGAGCTGTTTTTT
CDR3 protein: CASSLGPENTGELFF

clone size: once
CDR3 length: 16
J gene: TRBJ1-5
V gene: TRBV28
D gene: -
CDR3 DNA: TGTGCCAGCAGTCCCTGGACACGGCGGGGCAATCAGCCCCAGCATTTT
CDR3 protein: CASSPWTRRGNQPQHF

clone size: many
CDR3 length: 14
J gene: TRBJ1-5
V gene: TRBV6-1
D gene: -
CDR3 DNA: TGTGCCAGCAGTCCAGGGTTGGGCAATCAGCCCCAGCATTTT
CDR3 protein: CASSPGLGNQPQHF

clone size: many
CDR3 length: 14
J gene: TRBJ2-7
V gene: TRBV30
D gene: -
CDR3 DNA: TGTGCCTGGAGTGTAGGGTTACGGGGAGGCGAGCAGTACTTC
CDR3 protein: CAWSVGLRGGEQYF

clone size: many
CDR3 length: 14
J gene: TRBJ1-6
V gene: TRBV7-6
D gene: -
CDR3 DNA: TGTGCCAGCAGCTCCTCCCAGGGGAATTCACCCCTCCACTTT
CDR3 protein: CASSSSQGNSPLHF

clone size: many
CDR3 length: 14
J gene: TRBJ2-5
V gene: TRBV12-5
D gene: -
CDR3 DNA: TGTGCTAGTGGTTATGGCACCGGACAAGAGACCCAGTACTTC
CDR3 protein: CASGYGTGQETQYF

clone size: -
CDR3 length: 14
J gene: TRBJ2-7
V gene: TRBV11-2
D gene: -
CDR3 DNA: TGTGCCAGCAGAACCCTCCGGGACCGGGGCGAGCAGTACTTC
CDR3 protein: CASRTLRDRGEQYF

clone size: many
CDR3 length: 14
J gene: TRBJ1-1
V gene: TRBV12-3/TRBV12-4
D gene: -
CDR3 DNA: TGTGCCAGCAGCCCTGGAGGAGGAGGGGCTGAAGCTTTCTTT
CDR3 protein: CASSPGGGGAEAFF

clone size: -
CDR3 length: 15
J gene: TRBJ2-7
V gene: TRBV6-1
D gene: TRBD2
CDR3 DNA: TGTGCCAGCAGTGAGGAGCTAGCGGGAGGGTACGAGCACTACTTC
CDR3 protein: CASSEELAGGYEHYF

clone size: many
CDR3 length: 15
J gene: TRBJ2-7
V gene: TRBV20-1
D gene: -
CDR3 DNA: TGCAGTGCTAGAGATCGAGGCGGAGGAGGGTACGAGCAGTACTTC
CDR3 protein: CSARDRGGGGYEQYF

clone size: many
CDR3 length: 16
J gene: TRBJ2-7
V gene: TRBV28
D gene: -
CDR3 DNA: TGTGCCAGCAGTCCCCGGGGTGCGGGTGCAGTCTACGAGCAGTACTTC
CDR3 protein: CASSPRGAGAVYEQYF

clone size: many
CDR3 length: 14
J gene: TRBJ2-7
V gene: TRBV11-2
D gene: -
CDR3 DNA: TGTGCCAGCAGCTTAGAGACACTCTCCTACGAGCAGTACTTC
CDR3 protein: CASSLETLSYEQYF

clone size: many
CDR3 length: 15
J gene: TRBJ1-2
V gene: TRBV2
D gene: -
CDR3 DNA: TGTGTCAGGGAAAAGGGGAGTGGTGGCCACTATGGCTACACCTTC
CDR3 protein: CVREKGSGGHYGYTF

clone size: many
CDR3 length: 15
J gene: TRBJ1-5
V gene: TRBV19
D gene: TRBD1
CDR3 DNA: TGTGCCAGTAGTATAGAACCAGGGGGCGATCAGCCCCAGCATTTT
CDR3 protein: CASSIEPGGDQPQHF

clone size: many
CDR3 length: 13
J gene: TRBJ1-2
V gene: TRBV7-9
D gene: -
CDR3 DNA: TGTGCCAGCAGCTTACCGGGACAATTTGGCTACACCTTC
CDR3 protein: CASSLPGQFGYTF

clone size: few
CDR3 length: 12
J gene: TRBJ1-1
V gene: TRBV3-1
D gene: -
CDR3 DNA: TGTGCCAGCAGCCAGGGTGACGCTGAAGCTTTCTTT
CDR3 protein: CASSQGDAEAFF

clone size: many
CDR3 length: 15
J gene: TRBJ2-2
V gene: TRBV11-2
D gene: -
CDR3 DNA: TGTGCCAGCAGCTTAGTATTAAAAGTCTCCGGGGAGCTGTTTTTT
CDR3 protein: CASSLVLKVSGELFF

clone size: -
CDR3 length: 16
J gene: TRBJ1-2
V gene: TRBV6-5
D gene: TRBD1
CDR3 DNA: TGTGCCAGCAGTTACCCAGGGGACAGGGATGTCTATGGCTACACCTTC
CDR3 protein: CASSYPGDRDVYGYTF

clone size: many
CDR3 length: 14
J gene: TRBJ2-2
V gene: TRBV12-3/TRBV12-4
D gene: -
CDR3 DNA: TGTGCCAGCAGTTTAGAGGGGGTTCACGGGGAGCTGTTTTTT
CDR3 protein: CASSLEGVHGELFF

clone size: many
CDR3 length: 17
J gene: TRBJ1-2
V gene: TRBV12-3/TRBV12-4
D gene: TRBD1
CDR3 DNA: TGTGCCAGCAGTTCGACCCGTCCGGGACAGCTTAACTATGGCTACACCTTC
CDR3 protein: CASSSTRPGQLNYGYTF

clone size: -
CDR3 length: 13
J gene: TRBJ1-2
V gene: TRBV6-1
D gene: -
CDR3 DNA: TGTGCCAGCTACAAGGGGGGCGGCTATGGCTACACCTTC
CDR3 protein: CASYKGGGYGYTF

clone size: many
CDR3 length: 15
J gene: TRBJ1-6
V gene: TRBV28
D gene: -
CDR3 DNA: TGTGCCAGCCAACCCCGCGGGACGGACCATTCACCCCTCCACTTT
CDR3 protein: CASQPRGTDHSPLHF

clone size: many
CDR3 length: 16
J gene: TRBJ2-2
V gene: TRBV11-1
D gene: TRBD1
CDR3 DNA: TGTGCCAGCAGCTTATGGACAGGGGCGATCACCGGGGAGCTGTTTTTT
CDR3 protein: CASSLWTGAITGELFF

clone size: -
CDR3 length: 17
J gene: TRBJ2-5
V gene: TRBV11-1
D gene: -
CDR3 DNA: TGTGCCAGCAGCCACGGGGGGGCGGGACAGTACCAAGAGACCCAGTACTTC
CDR3 protein: CASSHGGAGQYQETQYF

clone size: many
CDR3 length: 19
J gene: TRBJ2-7
V gene: TRBV27
D gene: TRBD2
CDR3 DNA: TGTGCCAGCAGCACCCGTTCGGGACTAGCGGGGTTCCCCTCCTACGAGCAGTACTTC
CDR3 protein: CASSTRSGLAGFPSYEQYF

clone size: many
CDR3 length: 16
J gene: TRBJ1-5
V gene: TRBV12-3/TRBV12-4
D gene: -
CDR3 DNA: TGTGCCAGCAGTTTGGGGACGGATGCTATCAATCAGCCCCAGCATTTT
CDR3 protein: CASSLGTDAINQPQHF

clone size: -
CDR3 length: 13
J gene: TRBJ2-5
V gene: TRBV12-3/TRBV12-4
D gene: TRBD2
CDR3 DNA: TGTGCCAGCAGTTTAGCGTCTAGCGGGGCCCAGTACTTC
CDR3 protein: CASSLASSGAQYF

clone size: many
CDR3 length: 14
J gene: TRBJ2-7
V gene: TRBV12-3/TRBV12-4
D gene: TRBD1
CDR3 DNA: TGTGCCAGCGCTTCCCGGGACAGGGGCTACGAGCAGTACTTC
CDR3 protein: CASASRDRGYEQYF

clone size: many
CDR3 length: 15
J gene: TRBJ2-5
V gene: TRBV29-1
D gene: TRBD1
CDR3 DNA: TGCAGCGTTGAGTTGAGCGGACAGGGCCAAGAGACCCAGTACTTC
CDR3 protein: CSVELSGQGQETQYF

clone size: -
CDR3 length: 16
J gene: TRBJ2-5
V gene: TRBV29-1
D gene: TRBD2
CDR3 DNA: TGCAGCGTTGAAGAGGAAGGACTAGCGGGAGATGAGACCCAGTACTTC
CDR3 protein: CSVEEEGLAGDETQYF

clone size: many
CDR3 length: 16
J gene: TRBJ2-7
V gene: TRBV11-1
D gene: TRBD1
CDR3 DNA: TGTGCCAGCAACCCCTTAGGAGGGACAGGGTCCAACGAGCAGTACTTC
CDR3 protein: CASNPLGGTGSNEQYF

clone size: -
CDR3 length: 15
J gene: TRBJ1-1
V gene: TRBV2
D gene: -
CDR3 DNA: TGTGCCGGATCCCTGAACGGAGGGAGGAACACTGAAGCTTTCTTT
CDR3 protein: CAGSLNGGRNTEAFF

clone size: many
CDR3 length: 13
J gene: TRBJ1-6
V gene: TRBV9
D gene: -
CDR3 DNA: TGTGCCAGCAGCGTAGGAGGTAATTCACCCCTCCACTTT
CDR3 protein: CASSVGGNSPLHF